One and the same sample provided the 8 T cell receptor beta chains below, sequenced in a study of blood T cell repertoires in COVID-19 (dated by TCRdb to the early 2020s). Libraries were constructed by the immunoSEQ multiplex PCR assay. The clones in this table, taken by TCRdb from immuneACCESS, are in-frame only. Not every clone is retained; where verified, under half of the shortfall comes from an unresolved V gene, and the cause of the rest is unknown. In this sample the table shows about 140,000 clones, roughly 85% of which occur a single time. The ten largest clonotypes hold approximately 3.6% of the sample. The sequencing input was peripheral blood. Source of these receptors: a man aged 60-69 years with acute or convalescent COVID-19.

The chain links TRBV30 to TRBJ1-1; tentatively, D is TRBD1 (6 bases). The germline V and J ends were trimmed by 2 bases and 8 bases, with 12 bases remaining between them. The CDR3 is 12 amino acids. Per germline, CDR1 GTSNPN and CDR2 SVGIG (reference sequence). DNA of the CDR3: TGTGCCTGGAGTACAAATACAGGGGAAGCTTTCTTT. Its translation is CAWSTNTGEAFF.

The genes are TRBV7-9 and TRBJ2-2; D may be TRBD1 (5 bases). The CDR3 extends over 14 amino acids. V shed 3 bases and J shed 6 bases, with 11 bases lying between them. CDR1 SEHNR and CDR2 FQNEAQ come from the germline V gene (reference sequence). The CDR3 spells CASSFQGNPGELFF. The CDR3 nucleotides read TGTGCCAGCAGCTTTCAGGGAAACCCCGGGGAGCTGTTTTTT.

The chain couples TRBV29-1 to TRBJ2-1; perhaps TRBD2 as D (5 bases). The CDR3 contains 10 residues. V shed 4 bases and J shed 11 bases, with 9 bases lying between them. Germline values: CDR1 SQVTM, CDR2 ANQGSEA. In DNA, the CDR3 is TGCAGCGTTGTATCCGGGAAGCAGTTCTTC. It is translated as CSVVSGKQFF.

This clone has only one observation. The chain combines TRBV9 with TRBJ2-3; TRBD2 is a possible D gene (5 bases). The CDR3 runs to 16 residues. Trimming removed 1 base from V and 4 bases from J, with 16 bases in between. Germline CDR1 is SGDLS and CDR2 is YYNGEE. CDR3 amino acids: CASSVSSRGIADTQYF. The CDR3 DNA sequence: TGTGCCAGCAGCGTATCCTCTAGAGGGATCGCAGATACGCAGTATTTT.

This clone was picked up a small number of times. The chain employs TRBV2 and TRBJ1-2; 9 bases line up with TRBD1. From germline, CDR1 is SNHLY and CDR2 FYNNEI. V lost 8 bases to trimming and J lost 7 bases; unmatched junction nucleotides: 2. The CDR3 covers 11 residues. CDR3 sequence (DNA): TGTGCCAGCCGACAGGGGGTTGGCTACACCTTC. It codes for CASRQGVGYTF.

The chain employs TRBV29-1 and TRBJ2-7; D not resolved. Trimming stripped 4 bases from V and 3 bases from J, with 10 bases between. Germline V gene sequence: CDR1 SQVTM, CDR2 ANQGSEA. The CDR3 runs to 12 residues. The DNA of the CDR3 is TGCAGCGTTGGCCCGGGTAACTACGAGCAGTACTTC. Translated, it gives CSVGPGNYEQYF.

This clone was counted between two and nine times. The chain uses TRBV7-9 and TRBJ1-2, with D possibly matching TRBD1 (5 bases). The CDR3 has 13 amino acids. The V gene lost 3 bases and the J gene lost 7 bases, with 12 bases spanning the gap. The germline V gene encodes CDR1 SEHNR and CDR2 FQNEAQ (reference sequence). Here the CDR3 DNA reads TGTGCCAGCAGCTTGCAGGGATCTCGTGGCTACACCTTC. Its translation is CASSLQGSRGYTF. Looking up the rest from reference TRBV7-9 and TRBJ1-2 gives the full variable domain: DTGVSQNPRHKITKRGQNVTFRCDPISEHNRLYWYRQTLGQGPEFLTYFQNEAQLEKSRLLSDRFSAERPKGSFSTLEIQRTEQGDSAMYLCASSLQGSRGYTFGSGTRLTVV.

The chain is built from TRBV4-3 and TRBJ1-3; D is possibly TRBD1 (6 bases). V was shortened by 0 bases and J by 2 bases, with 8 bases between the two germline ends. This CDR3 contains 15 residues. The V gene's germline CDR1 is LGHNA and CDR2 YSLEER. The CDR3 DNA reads TGCGCCAGCAGCCAAGATCACAGGGCTGGAAACACCATATATTTT. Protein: CASSQDHRAGNTIYF.